Described below is a single T cell receptor beta chain sequence and its context. This sample is part of a study of blood T cell repertoires in COVID-19. Across the study: Sources were T cells, B-cell-depleted T cells, or PBMCs; the material itself was cDNA or gDNA.

Recovered status in Cohort 3 required two negative PCRs, clearance, or symptom resolution. Original processing methods: By means of reference gene primer amplification, nucleated cell counts were estimated. Here immunoSEQ multiplex PCR was the method, and the copy in TCRdb shows in-frame clones only, minus some. From that table come the V and J calls and clone size; the DNA was used to work out D and trimming. This table holds roughly 380,000 clones, roughly 87% found once. The source material was PBMCs or T cells enriched from blood (not recorded which). The clonotype originates from a woman aged 25 to 45 who had recovered from COVID-19.

The CDR3 DNA sequence: TGTGCCAGCAGCTCCCTAGCGGGAGTAACCGGGGAGCTGTTTTTT. Its translation: CASSSLAGVTGELFF. The chain is built from TRBV28 and TRBJ2-2; TRBD2 agrees at 10 bases. CDR1 is MDHEN and CDR2 is SYDVKM in the germline V gene. The ends lost 6 bases at V and 5 bases at J; junction bases unmatched: 6. This CDR3 is 15 amino acids long.